This TCR beta chain was captured by sequencing in a study of blood T cells in healthy people across ages (dated by TCRdb to 2014 to 2015). Looking at the study overall: Template switching captured roughly one uniquely barcoded TCR beta cDNA molecule per two T cells in model experiments. To track age-related changes in TCR beta repertoire diversity, the study relied on deep sequencing normalized with unique cDNA molecular identifiers. The donors were divided into four age groups: young (average 16 years), middle-aged (approximately 39), aged (about 56) and long-lived (approximately 74). To avoid experimental bias, donors of different ages were spread randomly across the sequencing lanes. The study analyzed two additional independent replicas of 1 million unique cDNA reads from the same blood draw for two donors, one aged 18 to 30 and one aged 80 or older. Summary of the overall study and its limitations: Estimates of total diversity based on one million sequenced T cells were regarded as lower bounds and as underestimates. Bulk unsorted PBMC profiling prevented conclusive comparison of naive and antigen-experienced compartments. There was a strong correlation between observed TCR beta diversity and the percentage of naive T cells measured by flow cytometry. Compared with the aged group, the long-lived group had more naive CD4+ T cells, fewer expanded clones and increased TCR diversity, suggesting age selection. Because the CMV infection status of the donors was unknown, age-related changes in expanded clonotypes may potentially have been confounded. Observed TCR beta diversity per million T cells fell roughly linearly with age, and a significant reduction was already apparent by age roughly 40.

The donors were around 39 Caucasian individuals from Russia, aged 6 to 90 years, who were systemically healthy. Each donor gave roughly 9.5 milliliters of peripheral blood, collected into EDTA-treated Vacutainer tubes. PBMCs were isolated by Ficoll-Paque density-gradient centrifugation, with at least 6.5 million obtained per sample. Total RNA was extracted from PBMCs with Trizol reagent, with at least 6 micrograms obtained per sample. For every donor, an aliquot of PBMCs went through flow cytometry to measure the percentages of naive CD45RAhigh/CD27high T cells. Inclusive of the bounding cysteine and phenylalanine, the CDR3 is 14 residues long. The kept DNA is CDR3 alone, 42 bases in frame from the first base. Sequences SGHTA (CDR1) and FQGNSA (CDR2) are obtained from the germline V gene. The V and J ends are trimmed by 2 bases and 4 bases, leaving 11 bases between them. Libraries were constructed by 5' RACE. Reads for this sample came from an Illumina HiSeq 2500. The second PCR ran for roughly 7 to 12 cycles and used a J-beta primer mix along with a sample-barcoded 5' primer. Each TCR beta cDNA molecule received a unique molecular identifier from a template-switch 5' adaptor carrying 12 random nucleotides. At least 2.5 million CDR3-containing paired-end reads were obtained from each sample. The Mint cDNA synthesis kit, primed by a TRBC-specific oligonucleotide, was used to synthesize first-strand cDNA from all RNA. Following uracil-DNA glycosylase treatment, a first 18-cycle PCR with universal primers M1SS and BC2_uni_R was performed on all cDNA. The paper's processing steps were these. For normalization, 1 million high-quality reads were randomly selected from each sample, with every read carrying a distinct molecular identifier. Instead of being binned into consensus sequences, reads with shared molecular identifiers were discarded. MiTCR, run with a Q25 quality threshold and the strictest error-elimination algorithm, handled CDR3 identification, clonotype clustering and error correction. A nonparametric unseen species model with Euler transformation was used to estimate lower-bound total TCR beta diversity. TCRdb reworked the public reads: Q25 trimming with fastp, MiXCR clone assembly, productive beta chains retained. Under each unique CDR3 protein, matching rows form one entry showing the most common genes and DNA. The V and J calls shown here were made by TCRdb, not taken from the authors' results. The sample table records hundreds of thousands of distinct CDR3 sequences; roughly 50% of these occur just once. The ten largest clones represent 20% to 30% of the sample.

This clonotype was observed at least ten times. What antigen it recognizes has not been identified. Base qualities were left out, and no much larger clone turns up one base away. This receptor was obtained from a man in his forties or fifties in good health. The sequence is built from TRBV7-2 and TRBJ1-2; perhaps TRBD1 is the D gene, with 6 bases matching. Material for sequencing was blood. The CDR3 region reads CASSLRQAPYGYTF. The DNA is TGTGCCAGCAGCTTAAGACAGGCCCCCTATGGCTACACCTTC.